This T cell receptor beta chain appears in the sequencing data of a study of cytomegalovirus exposure and HLA in healthy donors. About the research overall: As released early, the data held roughly 85 million unique TCRs from HLA-typed donors.

Looked up from germline, CDR1 is MNHNY and CDR2 is SVGAGI (reference sequence). The CDR3 loop spans 11 amino acids. V was cut by 10 bases and J by 11 bases, with 17 bases left in between. To note about this clone: The antigen is not known.

This PCR relied on a set of 60 Vbeta primers and 13 Jbeta primers. Using immunoSEQ multiplex PCR, the repertoire was profiled, and TCRdb retains in-frame clones only, with some absent. The table shows 89,000 or so clones, with about 77% occurring only once. Whole-study findings and limits: Upon later analysis, TCR association rates were observed to vary by HLA locus, being highest for DRB1 and lowest for HLA-C. There were a few CMV-associated chains whose specificity for CMV antigens was confirmed in vitro.

The chain links TRBV6-6 to TRBJ2-5; possibly TRBD2 for D (6 bases). Sample: PBMCs. This sequence was found in a man in his sixties in good health and CMV-seronegative. The CDR3 loop reads CATGLPGEQYF. The CDR3 nucleotides read TGTGCCACCGGACTCCCGGGGGAGCAGTACTTC.